Presented here are 10 T cell receptor beta chains from one specimen sequenced in a study of T cell responses to AZD1222 COVID-19 vaccine. TCRdb's table, derived via immunoSEQ multiplex PCR, lists solely in-frame clones and lacks some. The data contain roughly 270,000 clones, approximately 94% of them seen just once; the ten biggest clones take up 0.55%. The source material was peripheral blood, sampled 28 days after the second AZD1222 dose. Receptors were obtained from an adult who received the AZD1222 COVID-19 vaccine.

The V gene is TRBV6-2 or TRBV6-3, the J gene TRBJ2-7, with 13 bases that match TRBD2. Germline loops: CDR1 MNHEY, CDR2 SVGEGT. J lost 0 bases, V lost 5 bases, and 1 base had no gene match. This CDR3 is built from 15 residues. CDR3 loop: CASSRTSGGSYEQYF. Written as DNA, the CDR3 is TGTGCCAGCAGTCGGACTAGCGGGGGCTCCTACGAGCAGTACTTC.

The chain couples TRBV19 to TRBJ1-2; possible D gene TRBD1, 6 bases. The V end lost 4 bases, the J end lost 5 bases, and 14 bases lay between the germline ends. This CDR3 is built from 14 residues. CDR1 and CDR2 from the germline V gene are LNHDA and SQIVND (reference sequence). Here the CDR3 reads CASSSPQGLYGYTF. CDR3 sequence (DNA): TGTGCCAGTAGTAGTCCACAGGGCCTTTATGGCTACACCTTC.

The DNA for the CDR3 is TGCGCCAGCAGCCGTGTTTGGGGCACTGAAGCTTTCTTT. Translation gives CASSRVWGTEAFF. The J gene is TRBJ1-1, the V gene TRBV4-1; unclear D gene. V dropped 4 bases and J dropped 4 bases, with 10 bases sitting between them. The CDR3 sequence is 13 residues long. Germline V gene data show CDR1 as MGHRA and CDR2 as YSYEKL.

This chain uses TRBV3-1 (or the pseudogene TRBV3-2) with TRBJ1-1; D call uncertain. The CDR3 spans 13 residues. Germline CDR1 is LGHDT and CDR2 is YNNKEL (reference sequence). The V and J ends lost 10 bases and 2 bases respectively, with 14 bases between them. Here the CDR3 reads CATGRGVNTEAFF. The CDR3 DNA reads TGTGCCACCGGGCGTGGGGTTAACACTGAAGCTTTCTTT.

The chain has TRBV3-1 (or the pseudogene TRBV3-2) and TRBJ2-7, with no clear D. V lost 0 bases and J lost 6, with 15 bases in between. CDR3 size: 15 residues. The germline V gene encodes CDR1 LGHDT and CDR2 YNNKEL (reference sequence). The CDR3 region has the DNA TGTGCCAGCAGCCAAGATAGGACCGAATTCCGCGAGCAGTACTTC. Translation: CASSQDRTEFREQYF.

This clone was recorded only once. The chain is built from TRBV5-4 and TRBJ1-2; possible D gene TRBD1, 5 bases. The CDR3 spans 16 residues. V dropped 0 bases and J dropped 0 bases, with 12 bases sitting between them. Germline loops: CDR1 SGHNT, CDR2 YYREEE (reference sequence). This CDR3 is CASSLGGGRANYGYTF. The CDR3 DNA follows: TGTGCCAGCAGCTTGGGGGGAGGCAGGGCTAACTATGGCTACACCTTC. Filled out from reference TRBV5-4 and TRBJ1-2, the complete variable domain reads ETGVTQSPTHLIKTRGQQVTLRCSSQSGHNTVSWYQQALGQGPQFIFQYYREEENGRGNFPPRFSGLQFPNYSSELNVNALELDDSALYLCASSLGGGRANYGYTFGSGTRLTVV.

The genes are TRBV27 and TRBJ1-2; the match to TRBD1 covers 8 bases. The length of the CDR3 is 14 residues. Germline lookup yields CDR1 MNHEY and CDR2 SMNVEV (reference sequence). With 4 bases clipped from V and 7 bases from J, the junction kept 8 bases outside the gene matches. The CDR3 region has the DNA TGTGCCAGCAGTTCCTCAGGGGGCGCCTTTGGCTACACCTTC. Translating gives CASSSSGGAFGYTF.

Here the CDR3 DNA reads TGTGCCAGTAGTATGTTCTATCCGGGACAGGGAAACTCTGGGGCCAACGTCCTGACTTTC. Translated, it gives CASSMFYPGQGNSGANVLTF. The V gene is TRBV19, the J gene TRBJ2-6; 9 nucleotides align to TRBD1. Trimming cost V 3 bases and J 0 bases; bases outside gene matches: 12. The CDR3 length is 20 residues. Per germline, CDR1 LNHDA and CDR2 SQIVND (reference sequence).

The chain uses TRBV28 and TRBJ2-5, with D possibly being TRBD1 or TRBD2 (6 bases each). Trimming left V 4 bases short and J 4 bases short, with 7 bases between. The CDR3 spans 12 residues. Germline CDR1 MDHEN, CDR2 SYDVKM. The CDR3 loop is CASSSGAETQYF. CDR3 coding DNA: TGTGCCAGCAGTTCGGGGGCAGAGACCCAGTACTTC.

The gene calls are TRBV28 and TRBJ1-5; the D gene is possibly TRBD1 (6 bases). CDR1 is MDHEN and CDR2 is SYDVKM in the germline V gene. Trimming shortened V by 3 bases and J by 2 bases, and 11 bases separated the two germline ends. This CDR3 contains 15 residues. The CDR3 bases are TGTGCCAGCAGTTTGTCAGGGGACGGCAATCAGCCCCAGCATTTT. This encodes CASSLSGDGNQPQHF.